Listed here are 2 T cell receptor beta chains from one sample, sequenced in a study of response to subunit inactivated influenza vaccine (dated by TCRdb to the late 2010s). The library was prepared using RT-PCR. Sequencing was carried out with an Illumina HiSeq 2500. TCRdb reprocessed the public reads (quality trimming at Q25 with fastp, clone calling with MiXCR) and kept in-frame beta chains. Rows merge per CDR3 protein into single entries with the most common DNA and genes. This sample has more than 450,000 distinct CDR3 sequences in its table, and approximately 7.7% of those were observed once. The leading ten clones occupy 10% to 15% of the sample. Source: PBMCs from blood, taken roughly 24 months after vaccination. The receptors come from a man aged 50 to 69 who received an inactivated influenza vaccine. Donor details come from another sample of the same person, matched by shared clones.

The genes are TRBV7-3 and TRBJ2-5, with D unclear. Germline V gene sequence: CDR1 SGHTA, CDR2 FQGTGA. The V end was cut by 1 base, the J end by 5 bases, with 11 bases between. This CDR3 is 14 amino acids long. This CDR3 reads CASSLMGPLETQYF. CDR3 nucleotide sequence: TGTGCCAGCAGCTTAATGGGCCCCCTGGAGACCCAGTACTTC.

CDR3 DNA: TGCAGCGTTGATCGCTGGGGCAAAGGGGAGCAGTTCTTC. It codes for CSVDRWGKGEQFF. The chain recombines TRBV29-1 with TRBJ2-1; possibly TRBD1 for D (5 bases). The V end was cut by 3 bases, the J end by 10 bases, with 16 bases between. This CDR3 contains 13 residues. From germline, CDR1 is SQVTM and CDR2 ANQGSEA.